Below, 22 T cell receptor beta chains from the same sample are listed, as sequenced in a study of metastatic and nonmetastatic thyroid tumors. Ahead of thyroid surgery, no patient had received treatment of any kind. TCRdb re-called clones via MiXCR from the PCR reads. The top ten clones hold about 22% of a sample with roughly 58,000 clones, about 4% of them seen once. The sequenced material came from blood. These receptors were taken from a female donor with papillary thyroid cancer or a benign thyroid nodule (not recorded which). Some clones in this sample may be carry-over from other donors' samples.

This clone was counted many times. This chain links TRBV7-9 with TRBJ2-7, with 8 positions matching TRBD1. With 5 bases clipped from V and 5 bases from J, the junction kept 17 bases outside the gene matches. The CDR3 covers 17 residues. CDR1 is SEHNR, CDR2 FQNEAQ, per germline (reference sequence). The CDR3 nucleotides are TGTGCCAGCAGCCCACGTGGTTGGGCAGGGGGCGCGGACGAGCAGTACTTC. Its translation is CASSPRGWAGGADEQYF.

This clone was found a few times. The genes are TRBV28 and TRBJ2-7; tentative D call: TRBD2 (5 bases). With 11 bases removed from V and 3 bases from J, the gap between germline ends came to 14 bases. The CDR3 has 12 amino acids. The germline V gene encodes CDR1 MDHEN and CDR2 SYDVKM. CDR3 nucleotides: TGTGCCCTAGGGAGACCCGGCTACGAGCAGTACTTC. This sequence encodes CALGRPGYEQYF.

This clone was found a few times. The gene calls are TRBV7-9 and TRBJ2-2, with 9 bases fitting TRBD1. J was trimmed by 8 bases and V by 4 bases; bases with no gene match: 2. Germline-derived CDR1 and CDR2 are SEHNR and FQNEAQ (reference sequence). The CDR3 has 13 amino acids. The CDR3 coding sequence is TGTGCCAGCAGCTGGACAGGGGAGGGGGAGCTGTTTTTT. It translates to CASSWTGEGELFF.

This clone turned up a few times. The germline gene is not matched at one end of the junction; a read error may be the cause. Additional DNA sequences in this sample encode the identical CDR3. J is TRBJ2-2 and V is TRBV27; a weak D match, TRBD2 (5 bases). The CDR3 runs 13 residues. Germline CDR1 reads MNHEY; CDR2 reads SMNVEV (reference sequence). CDR3 protein: CASTPTTTGELFF. The DNA of the CDR3 is TGTGCCAGCACCCCTACTACCACCGGGGAGCTTTTTTTT.

The rearrangement joins TRBV6-2 or TRBV6-3 to TRBJ2-7; TRBD1 matches at 12 bases. The V and J ends lost 6 bases and 0 bases, in that order; junction bases with no gene match: 9. The V gene's germline CDR1 is MNHEY and CDR2 SVGEGT. This CDR3 is built from 17 residues. The CDR3 DNA is TGTGCCAGCAGACTGGGACAGGGGGCCTGGAGCTCCTACGAGCAGTACTTC. This codes for CASRLGQGAWSSYEQYF.

About this clone itself: Given a much more abundant clone one base away, this may be a read error. The rearrangement links TRBV5-1 to TRBJ1-6, with 7 bases aligning to TRBD1. Looked up from germline, CDR1 is SGHRS and CDR2 is YFSETQ. Germline trimming cut 1 base from V and 11 bases from J; bases unmatched to any gene: 9. The CDR3 runs 15 residues. CDR3 amino acids: CASSLTGQPDPPLHF. In nucleotides, the CDR3 is TGCGCCAGCAGCTTGACGGGACAGCCCGATCCACCCCTCCACTTT.

This clone was detected ten times or more. The chain links TRBV5-1 to TRBJ2-7, with D possibly matching TRBD1 (6 bases). Trimming left V 0 bases short and J 0 bases short, with 10 bases between. The germline CDR1 and CDR2 sequences are SGHRS and YFSETQ. The CDR3 spans 15 residues. CDR3 coding DNA: TGCGCCAGCAGCTTGGGGGACAAAACCTCCTACGAGCAGTACTTC. This encodes CASSLGDKTSYEQYF. Filled out from reference TRBV5-1 and TRBJ2-7, the complete variable domain reads KAGVTQTPRYLIKTRGQQVTLSCSPISGHRSVSWYQQTPGQGLQFLFEYFSETQRNKGNFPGRFSGRQFSNSRSEMNVSTLELGDSALYLCASSLGDKTSYEQYFGPGTRLTVT.

The table lists this clone with many counts. This chain uses TRBV9 with TRBJ2-7; tentative D call: TRBD2 (7 bases). V lost 6 bases and J 5 bases, leaving 18 bases between the germline ends. Germline V gene lookup returns CDR1 SGDLS and CDR2 YYNGEE. The CDR3 length is 14 residues. CDR3 in amino acids: CASNRGGAAHEQYF. In DNA, the CDR3 is TGTGCCAGCAACCGAGGGGGGGCGGCCCACGAGCAGTACTTC.

This sequence joins TRBV28 and TRBJ1-2; TRBD1 is a possible D gene (5 bases). The germline gives CDR1 MDHEN, CDR2 SYDVKM. V was trimmed by 7 bases and J by 3 bases, leaving 15 bases between them. The CDR3 is 14 residues long. The CDR3 nucleotides are TGTGCCAGCACCCCTGGGGCGGAGGACTATGGCTACACCTTC. Translating gives CASTPGAEDYGYTF.

This clone was counted ten times or more. The rearrangement uses TRBV28 and TRBJ2-7; tentative D call: TRBD2 (7 bases). V lost 7 bases and J lost 6, with 19 bases in between. CDR1 is MDHEN and CDR2 is SYDVKM in the germline V gene. This CDR3 comprises 14 residues. The CDR3 spells CASTPGGGRGEQYF. CDR3 in DNA: TGTGCCAGCACCCCTGGGGGCGGGAGAGGCGAGCAGTACTTC. The whole variable domain, filled in from reference TRBV28 and TRBJ2-7, reads DVKVTQSSRYLVKRTGEKVFLECVQDMDHENMFWYRQDPGLGLRLIYFSYDVKMKEKGDIPEGYSVSREKKERFSLILESASTNQTSMYLCASTPGGGRGEQYFGPGTRLTVT.

This clone was recorded at least ten times. V is TRBV19 and J is TRBJ2-1, with D unresolved. CDR3 size: 13 residues. Germline V gene sequence: CDR1 LNHDA, CDR2 SQIVND (reference sequence). The V gene lost 1 base and the J gene lost 4 bases, with 5 bases spanning the gap. The CDR3 DNA reads TGTGCCAGTAGTATAGCCCGTTACAATGAGCAGTTCTTC. It encodes CASSIARYNEQFF.

This clone was seen repeatedly, ten times or more. The J gene is TRBJ1-3, the V gene TRBV6-6; a weak D match, TRBD1 (6 bases). The CDR3 consists of 17 residues. The V gene lost 2 bases and the J gene lost 2 bases, with 16 bases spanning the gap. The germline V gene has CDR1 MNHNY and CDR2 SVGAGI (reference sequence). CDR3 nucleotide sequence: TGTGCCAGCAGTTACCGACTCCCGGACAGAGCTGGAAACACCATATATTTT. Translating it yields CASSYRLPDRAGNTIYF.

A note on this clone: A read error may explain this, as a much larger clone is one base away. The sample holds other DNA sequences that translate to the same CDR3. The chain links TRBV9 to TRBJ2-5; D ambiguous. Germline CDR1 SGDLS, CDR2 YYNGEE. This CDR3 is built from 14 residues. The V end was cut by 3 bases, the J end by 5 bases, with 14 bases between. The CDR3 is CASSAGATGETQYF. As DNA, the CDR3 is TGTGCCAGCAGCGCCGGAGCCACGGGTGAGACCCAGTACTTC.

This chain links TRBV2 with TRBJ2-3, with D maybe TRBD2 (6 bases). Trimming shortened V by 5 bases and J by 2 bases, and 11 bases separated the two germline ends. Germline V gene lookup returns CDR1 SNHLY and CDR2 FYNNEI. The CDR3 covers 14 residues. CDR3 in amino acids: CASSPGLITDTQYF. CDR3 DNA: TGTGCCAGCAGTCCGGGACTCATCACAGATACGCAGTATTTT.

This clone was found many times. This chain connects TRBV24-1 to TRBJ1-5; a possible D gene is TRBD1 (5 bases). The CDR3 runs 14 residues. Trimming stripped 4 bases from V and 7 bases from J, with 13 bases between. Germline CDR1 KGHDR, CDR2 SFDVKD. This chain's CDR3 is CATSEARARQPQHF. CDR3 in DNA: TGTGCCACCAGTGAGGCCAGGGCGAGGCAGCCCCAGCATTTT.

This clone occurred a few times. Germline is not matched at one junction end, which may reflect a read error. V is TRBV19 and J is TRBJ1-5, with D unresolved. Germline-derived CDR1 and CDR2 are LNHDA and SQIVND (reference sequence). This CDR3 spans 19 amino acids. The CDR3 protein is CSSSGGPGGPVSANQPQHF. In DNA, the CDR3 is TGTTCCAGTAGTGGCGGTCCAGGAGGCCCGGTGAGTGCGAATCAGCCCCAGCATTTT.

In regard to this clone: One end of the junction is discordant with germline, which a read error may explain. The chain uses TRBV20-1 and TRBJ2-2, with a weak D call TRBD1 (6 bases). Germline V CDR1 and CDR2: DFQATT, SNEGSKA (reference sequence). The CDR3 totals 14 residues. In DNA form, the CDR3 reads TGCAGAGCTTATAAGGACAGTTCCACCTGGGAGCTGTTTTTT. Translation: CRAYKDSSTWELFF.

This clone was counted at least ten times. This chain connects TRBV6-1 to TRBJ2-7; D unresolved. Germline V gene data show CDR1 as MNHNS and CDR2 as SASEGT. V was cut by 5 bases and J by 4 bases, with 15 bases left in between. The CDR3 is 14 residues long. CDR3 amino acids: CASSRSISGYEQYF. The CDR3 DNA follows: TGTGCCAGCAGTCGATCCATTTCCGGGTACGAGCAGTACTTC.

This clone was detected ten times or more. The chain combines TRBV10-1 with TRBJ2-7; D unclear. The CDR3 spans 15 residues. Germline loops: CDR1 WNHNN, CDR2 SYGVQD (reference sequence). V was clipped by 3 bases and J by 2 bases, with 14 bases between them. The CDR3 bases are TGCGCCAGCAGTGATGAGGTAGATGATACCTACGAGCAGTACTTC. This gives the protein CASSDEVDDTYEQYF.

At least ten counts were recorded for this clone. This sequence joins TRBV11-3 and TRBJ2-2, with D hard to call. The CDR3 extends over 13 amino acids. CDR1 and CDR2 from the germline V gene are SGHNT and YENEEA. The V and J ends lost 2 bases and 6 bases respectively, with 7 bases between them. DNA of the CDR3: TGTGCCAGCAGCTTAACCGGGCCCGGGGAGCTGTTTTTT. It codes for CASSLTGPGELFF.

This clone has at least ten counts. The rearrangement links TRBV11-2 to TRBJ2-5, with 7 bases fitting TRBD1. CDR3 length: 14 residues. Unmatched junction bases numbered 8, after V lost 3 bases and J lost 7 bases. The germline V gene has CDR1 SGHAT and CDR2 FQNNGV. The CDR3 spells CASSLGTATGTQYF. The CDR3 bases are TGTGCCAGCAGCTTGGGGACAGCCACGGGGACCCAGTACTTC.

This sequence joins TRBV6-2 or TRBV6-3 and TRBJ2-7; D unresolved. Trimming shortened V by 5 bases and J by 2 bases, and 13 bases separated the two germline ends. This CDR3 has 14 residues. Germline V gene sequence: CDR1 MNHEY, CDR2 SVGEGT. The CDR3 bases are TGTGCCAGCAGTCCTTATGTGGCGGCCTACGAGCAGTACTTC. Protein: CASSPYVAAYEQYF.